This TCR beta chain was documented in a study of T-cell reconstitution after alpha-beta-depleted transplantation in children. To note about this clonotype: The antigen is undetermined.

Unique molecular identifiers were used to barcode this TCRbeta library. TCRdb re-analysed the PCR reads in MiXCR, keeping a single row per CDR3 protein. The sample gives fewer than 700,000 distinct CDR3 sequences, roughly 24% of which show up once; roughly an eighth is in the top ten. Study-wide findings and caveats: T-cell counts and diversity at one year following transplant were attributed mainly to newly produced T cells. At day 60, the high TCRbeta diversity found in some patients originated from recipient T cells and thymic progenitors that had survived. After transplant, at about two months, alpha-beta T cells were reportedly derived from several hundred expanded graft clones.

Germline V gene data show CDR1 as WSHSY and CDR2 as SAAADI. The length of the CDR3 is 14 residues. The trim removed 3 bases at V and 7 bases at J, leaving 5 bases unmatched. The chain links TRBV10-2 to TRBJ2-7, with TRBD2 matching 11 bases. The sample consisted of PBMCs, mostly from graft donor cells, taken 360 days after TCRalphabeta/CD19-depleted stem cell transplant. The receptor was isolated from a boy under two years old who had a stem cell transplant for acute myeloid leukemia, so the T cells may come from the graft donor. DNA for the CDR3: TGCGCCAGCAGTGAATTAGCGGGGGGGCGAGAGCAGTACTTC. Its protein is CASSELAGGREQYF.